This passage covers 16 T cell receptor beta chains from one sample sequenced in a study of blood T cell repertoires in COVID-19. Sequenced by immunoSEQ multiplex PCR; TCRdb stores in-frame clones only, minus some. The data show about 670,000 clones, 85% to 90% seen once. Sequencing was performed on peripheral blood. The receptor source for this set is a woman under 30 with acute or convalescent COVID-19.

CDR3 amino acids: CASSYSGGSYGYTF. For the CDR3, the DNA is TGCGCCAGCAGTTACTCGGGAGGGAGCTATGGCTACACCTTC. This chain uses TRBV5-1 with TRBJ1-2, with D unclear. Deletions cut 5 bases from V and 4 bases from J, with 15 bases between. This CDR3 is 14 amino acids long. Germline lookup yields CDR1 SGHRS and CDR2 YFSETQ.

V and J are TRBV9 and TRBJ1-2, with D unclear. Germline assignment: CDR1 SGDLS and CDR2 YYNGEE. The V end lost 3 bases, the J end lost 4 bases, and 10 bases lay between the germline ends. The CDR3 has 13 residues. CDR3 in amino acids: CASSALRSYGYTF. In nucleotides, the CDR3 is TGTGCCAGCAGCGCCCTTCGGTCCTATGGCTACACCTTC.

This clone was observed a single time. The V call is TRBV6-5, the J call TRBJ1-3; the D is unclear. V was shortened by 6 bases and J by 4 bases, with 16 bases between the two germline ends. Per germline, CDR1 MNHEY and CDR2 SVGAGI. This CDR3 has 15 residues. The CDR3 sequence: CASRADLRGGNTIYF. For the CDR3, the DNA is TGTGCCAGCAGGGCGGACCTCCGCGGGGGAAACACCATATATTTT.

The rearrangement uses TRBV7-9 and TRBJ1-1, with TRBD1 matching 7 bases. The ends lost 2 bases at V and 3 bases at J; junction bases unmatched: 0. From germline, CDR1 is SEHNR and CDR2 FQNEAQ (reference sequence). The CDR3 totals 13 residues. CDR3 residues: CASSLQGDTEAFF. The DNA of the CDR3 is TGTGCCAGCAGCTTACAGGGGGACACTGAAGCTTTCTTT.

In the case of this clone: This specimen includes other DNA sequences encoding the same CDR3. This chain uses TRBV5-1 with TRBJ1-2; D gene uncertain. The CDR3 has 13 residues. Germline assignment: CDR1 SGHRS and CDR2 YFSETQ. V lost 0 bases to trimming and J lost 0 bases, with 3 bases between them. The CDR3 DNA follows: TGCGCCAGCAGCTTGGCAGCTAACTATGGCTACACCTTC. Its protein product is CASSLAANYGYTF.

The V gene is TRBV9, the J gene TRBJ1-1; tentatively, D is TRBD1 (5 bases). Per the germline V gene, CDR1 is SGDLS and CDR2 is YYNGEE. The CDR3 spans 13 residues. Trimming took off 0 bases at V and 4 bases at J, with 7 bases between the two ends. DNA for the CDR3: TGTGCCAGCAGCGTAGAAGGGGCCACTGAAGCTTTCTTT. Its protein is CASSVEGATEAFF.

V is TRBV6-5 and J is TRBJ1-6; 11 nucleotides line up with TRBD1. Germline loops: CDR1 MNHEY, CDR2 SVGAGI. Trimming took 0 bases from V and 10 from J; bases not matched to a gene: 2. CDR3 length: 15 amino acids. The CDR3, as DNA: TGTGCCAGCAGTTACTCGGGACAGGGGGGCTCACCCCTCCACTTT. Translating it yields CASSYSGQGGSPLHF.

This clone was picked up one time. The chain recombines TRBV27 with TRBJ1-1; D gene unclear. V was clipped by 3 bases and J by 8 bases, with 16 bases between them. This CDR3 is 14 amino acids long. Germline CDR1 reads MNHEY; CDR2 reads SMNVEV (reference sequence). DNA for the CDR3: TGTGCCAGCAGTTTGTCGGAGTACCACCCCGAAGCTTTCTTT. Encoded protein: CASSLSEYHPEAFF.

This chain connects TRBV24-1 to TRBJ1-3; 9 bases are a match to TRBD1. V lost 3 bases to trimming and J lost 0 bases; unmatched junction nucleotides: 11. The CDR3 is made up of 19 amino acids. In germline, CDR1 is KGHDR, CDR2 SFDVKD. The CDR3 region has the DNA TGTGCCACCAGTGATCTTGACAGGGGGGAATCTAGCTCTGGAAACACCATATATTTT. This gives the protein CATSDLDRGESSSGNTIYF.

The chain joins TRBV12-3 or TRBV12-4 to TRBJ1-4, with D possibly being TRBD1 (6 bases). This CDR3 is 13 amino acids long. V shed 5 bases and J shed 8 bases, with 12 bases lying between them. CDR3 loop: CASSLDRGEKLFF. The CDR3 nucleotides are TGTGCCAGCAGTCTGGACAGAGGCGAAAAACTGTTTTTT.

This rearrangement joins TRBV30 to TRBJ2-7; 8 bases match TRBD1. Losses at the gene ends were 0 bases for V and 5 bases for J; bases not matched to a gene: 6. The CDR3 is 14 residues long. The germline gives CDR1 GTSNPN, CDR2 SVGIG (reference sequence). CDR3 bases: TGTGCCTGGAGTGTAGGACAGGGAGGCAACGAGCAGTACTTC. This sequence encodes CAWSVGQGGNEQYF.

This rearrangement joins TRBV9 to TRBJ2-7; D is possibly TRBD2 (6 bases). The CDR3 has 15 amino acids. Germline lookup yields CDR1 SGDLS and CDR2 YYNGEE. Trimming removed 3 bases from V and 2 bases from J, with 15 bases in between. The CDR3 DNA sequence: TGTGCCAGCAGCGAGGGAGATGGAGGGCCCTACGAGCAGTACTTC. This gives the protein CASSEGDGGPYEQYF.

This rearrangement joins TRBV21-1 to TRBJ1-1; the DNA was not used to check the table's D call, TRBD1. TRBV21-1 is listed as a pseudogene. This CDR3 has 12 residues. The CDR3 loop is CASSSSNTEAFF. The CDR3 nucleotides are TGTGCCAGCAGCTCCAGTAACACTGAAGCTTTCTTT.

This chain uses TRBV4-2 with TRBJ1-2; D is uncertain. V lost 2 bases to trimming and J lost 0 bases, with 10 bases between them. From germline, CDR1 is LGHNA and CDR2 YNFKEQ. The CDR3 has 15 residues. The CDR3 spells CASSQSGRSNYGYTF. DNA of the CDR3: TGTGCCAGCAGCCAATCAGGTCGCTCTAACTATGGCTACACCTTC.

The rearrangement joins TRBV6-5 to TRBJ1-2; 9 bases align to TRBD1. The CDR3 runs to 15 residues. Germline V gene lookup returns CDR1 MNHEY and CDR2 SVGAGI. Germline trimming cut 6 bases from V and 8 bases from J; bases unmatched to any gene: 13. The CDR3 nucleotides read TGTGCCAGCAGGAGGCCTTTACAGGGGGCGCAGGGCTACACCTTC. Amino acids: CASRRPLQGAQGYTF.

This CDR3 reads CASGQGGWGNEQFF. The CDR3 DNA sequence: TGTGCCAGTGGACAGGGAGGTTGGGGCAATGAGCAGTTCTTC. The chain carries TRBV9 and TRBJ2-1; 8 positions agree with TRBD1. Germline CDR1 and CDR2: SGDLS and YYNGEE. V shed 8 bases, J shed 6 bases, and the junction held 10 bases outside the gene matches. The CDR3 covers 14 residues.